The rows below give T cell receptor beta chains drawn from one sample of a study of low-dose radiotherapy and immunotherapy resistance in tumors. TCRdb passed the reads through MiXCR, listing each CDR3 protein once. The sample has roughly 76,000 distinct CDR3 sequences, approximately 19% seen once. The input for sequencing was PBMCs, taken before treatment. These receptors all come from a male donor with prostate cancer. Each CDR3 is given with its conserved first and last residue. A D gene is named only where the DNA matches it firmly. Only part of the rows carry a size: once, few, many, or a class if the clone is expanded.

J: TRBJ2-6
D: .
V: TRBV28
size: few
CDR3: CASSLSGFGSGANVLTF
DNA: TGTGCCAGCAGTTTATCAGGTTTCGGCTCTGGGGCCAACGTCCTGACTTTC

J: TRBJ2-1
D: .
V: TRBV19
size: many
CDR3: CASSTTRGPNEQFF
DNA: TGTGCCAGTAGTACTACCCGGGGCCCCAATGAGCAGTTCTTC

J: TRBJ2-7
D: TRBD1
V: TRBV5-4
size: many
CDR3: CASSGRGLGEQYF
DNA: TGTGCCAGCAGCGGCAGGGGGCTAGGGGAGCAGTACTTC

J: TRBJ1-2
D: .
V: TRBV7-9
size: many
CDR3: CASSFGPQGNYGYTF
DNA: TGTGCCAGCAGCTTTGGTCCTCAGGGTAACTATGGCTACACCTTC

J: TRBJ2-3
D: TRBD2
V: TRBV3-1
size: .
CDR3: CASSQAIAGGGDTQYF
DNA: TGTGCCAGCAGCCAAGCAATAGCGGGAGGTGGGGATACGCAGTATTTT

J: TRBJ2-1
D: .
V: TRBV30
size: many
CDR3: CAWTGSSQRAEQFF
DNA: TGTGCCTGGACAGGGTCCAGCCAAAGGGCTGAGCAGTTCTTC

J: TRBJ1-5
D: .
V: TRBV20-1
size: .
CDR3: CSATKNRASEPQHF
DNA: TGCAGTGCCACAAAGAACAGGGCCTCCGAGCCCCAGCATTTT

J: TRBJ2-2
D: .
V: TRBV7-3
size: .
CDR3: CASSRMTGEHRGAVFF
DNA: .

J: TRBJ1-2
D: .
V: TRBV28
size: many
CDR3: CASSIAVGALYGYTF
DNA: TGTGCCAGCAGCATAGCGGTCGGGGCACTCTATGGCTACACCTTC

J: TRBJ1-1
D: .
V: TRBV30
size: .
CDR3: CAWSVRGGTEAFF
DNA: TGTGCCTGGAGTGTTAGAGGAGGAACTGAAGCTTTCTTT

J: TRBJ2-1
D: .
V: TRBV5-1
size: many
CDR3: CASSFENLYNEQFF
DNA: TGCGCCAGCAGCTTCGAGAATCTCTACAATGAGCAGTTCTTC

J: TRBJ2-1
D: TRBD2
V: TRBV12-3/TRBV12-4
size: many
CDR3: CASTLAGDRFF
DNA: TGTGCCAGCACTCTAGCGGGAGATCGGTTCTTC

J: TRBJ2-3
D: TRBD1
V: TRBV20-1
size: .
CDR3: CSANSPGQGADTQYF
DNA: TGCAGTGCCAACTCGCCGGGACAGGGGGCAGATACGCAGTATTTT

J: TRBJ1-4
D: .
V: TRBV7-6
size: many
CDR3: CASSTIAGPQKLFF
DNA: TGTGCCAGCAGCACCATAGCCGGGCCCCAAAAACTGTTTTTT

J: TRBJ2-5
D: .
V: TRBV28
size: many
CDR3: CASTNGETQYF
DNA: TGTGCCAGCACGAACGGGGAGACCCAGTACTTC

J: TRBJ1-6
D: TRBD1
V: TRBV11-2
size: many
CDR3: CASSAGTAYNSPLHF
DNA: TGTGCCAGCAGCGCCGGGACAGCTTATAATTCACCCCTCCACTTT

J: TRBJ1-1
D: .
V: TRBV23-1
size: .
CDR3: CASSFEAFF
DNA: TGCGCCAGCAGCTTTGAAGCTTTCTTT

J: TRBJ2-2
D: .
V: TRBV4-2
size: .
CDR3: CASSLTDYNEQFFGPGTPGSCFF
DNA: .

J: TRBJ1-1
D: TRBD1
V: TRBV18
size: many
CDR3: CASSPETGIKSTEAFF
DNA: TGTGCCAGCTCACCAGAGACAGGGATAAAGAGCACTGAAGCTTTCTTT

J: TRBJ1-5
D: TRBD1
V: TRBV6-8
size: many
CDR3: CAKKTGDNNQPQHF
DNA: TGTGCCAAAAAGACAGGGGATAACAATCAGCCCCAGCATTTT